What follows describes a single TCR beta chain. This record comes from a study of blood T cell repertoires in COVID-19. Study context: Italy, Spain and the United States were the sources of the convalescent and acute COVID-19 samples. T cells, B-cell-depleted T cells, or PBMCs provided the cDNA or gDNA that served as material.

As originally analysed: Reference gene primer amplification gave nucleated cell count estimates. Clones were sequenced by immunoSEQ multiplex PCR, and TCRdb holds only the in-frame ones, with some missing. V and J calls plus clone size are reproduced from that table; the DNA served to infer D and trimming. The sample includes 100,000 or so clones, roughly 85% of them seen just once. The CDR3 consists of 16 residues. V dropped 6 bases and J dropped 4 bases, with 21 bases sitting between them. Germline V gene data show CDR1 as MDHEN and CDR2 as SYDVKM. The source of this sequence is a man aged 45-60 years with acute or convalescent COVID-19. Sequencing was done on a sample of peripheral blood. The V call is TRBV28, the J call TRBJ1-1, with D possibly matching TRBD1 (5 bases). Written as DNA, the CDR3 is TGTGCCAGCAGCACACGCGGGGCCGGGCGGGCCACTGAAGCTTTCTTT. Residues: CASSTRGAGRATEAFF. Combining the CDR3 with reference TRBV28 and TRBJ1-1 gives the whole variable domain DVKVTQSSRYLVKRTGEKVFLECVQDMDHENMFWYRQDPGLGLRLIYFSYDVKMKEKGDIPEGYSVSREKKERFSLILESASTNQTSMYLCASSTRGAGRATEAFFGQGTRLTVV.